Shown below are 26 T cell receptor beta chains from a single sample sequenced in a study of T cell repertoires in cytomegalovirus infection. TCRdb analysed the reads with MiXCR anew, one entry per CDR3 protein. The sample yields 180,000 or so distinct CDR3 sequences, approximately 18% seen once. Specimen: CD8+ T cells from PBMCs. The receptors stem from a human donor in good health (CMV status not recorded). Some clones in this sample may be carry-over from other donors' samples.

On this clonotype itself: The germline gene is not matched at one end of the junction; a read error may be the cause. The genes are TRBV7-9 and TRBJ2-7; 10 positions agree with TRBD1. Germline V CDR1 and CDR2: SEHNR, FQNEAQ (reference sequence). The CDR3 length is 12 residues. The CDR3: CASSPTPGQGVF. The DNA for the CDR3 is TGTGCCAGCAGCCCTACCCCCGGACAGGGGGTCTTC.

The CDR3 is CASSHSGRAGTILGEQYF. The CDR3 DNA sequence: TGTGCCAGCAGTCACTCGGGGCGGGCAGGGACGATCTTGGGAGAGCAGTACTTC. The V call is TRBV14, the J call TRBJ2-7; D possibly matches TRBD1 or TRBD2 (5 bases each). The germline gives CDR1 SGHDN, CDR2 FVKESK. V was shortened by 6 bases and J by 7 bases, with 31 bases between the two germline ends. The CDR3 consists of 18 residues.

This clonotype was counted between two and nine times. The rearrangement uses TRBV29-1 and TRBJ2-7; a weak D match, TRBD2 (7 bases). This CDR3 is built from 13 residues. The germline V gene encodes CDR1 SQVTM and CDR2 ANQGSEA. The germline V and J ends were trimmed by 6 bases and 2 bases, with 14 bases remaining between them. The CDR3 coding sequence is TGCAGCGTGTCGGGGGGCGATACCTACGAGCAGTACTTC. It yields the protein CSVSGGDTYEQYF.

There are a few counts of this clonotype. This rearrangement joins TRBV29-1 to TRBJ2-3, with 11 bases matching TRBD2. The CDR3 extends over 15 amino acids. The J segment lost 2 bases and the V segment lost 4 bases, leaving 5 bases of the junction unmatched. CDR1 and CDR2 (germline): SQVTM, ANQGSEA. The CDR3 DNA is TGCAGCGTTGTACCTAGCGGGGGGCCCACAGATACGCAGTATTTT. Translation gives CSVVPSGGPTDTQYF.

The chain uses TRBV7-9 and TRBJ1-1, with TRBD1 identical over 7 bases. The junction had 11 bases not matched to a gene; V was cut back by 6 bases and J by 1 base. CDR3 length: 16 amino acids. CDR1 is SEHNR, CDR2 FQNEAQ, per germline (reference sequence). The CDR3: CASRFSDRVSNTEAFF. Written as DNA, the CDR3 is TGTGCCAGCAGATTTTCAGACAGGGTATCGAACACTGAAGCTTTCTTT.

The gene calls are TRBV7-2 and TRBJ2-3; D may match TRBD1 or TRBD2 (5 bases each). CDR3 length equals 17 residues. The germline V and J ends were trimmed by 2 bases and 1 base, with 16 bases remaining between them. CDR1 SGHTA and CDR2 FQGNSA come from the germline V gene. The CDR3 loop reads CASSLKGPLDGTDTQYF. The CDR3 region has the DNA TGTGCCAGCAGCTTAAAGGGACCCCTGGATGGCACAGATACGCAGTATTTT.

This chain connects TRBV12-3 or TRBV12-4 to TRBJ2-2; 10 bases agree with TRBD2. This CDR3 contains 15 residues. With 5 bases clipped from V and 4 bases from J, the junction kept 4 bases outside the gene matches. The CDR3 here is CASSPGLAATGELFF. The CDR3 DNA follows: TGTGCCAGCAGTCCCGGACTAGCGGCCACCGGGGAGCTGTTTTTT.

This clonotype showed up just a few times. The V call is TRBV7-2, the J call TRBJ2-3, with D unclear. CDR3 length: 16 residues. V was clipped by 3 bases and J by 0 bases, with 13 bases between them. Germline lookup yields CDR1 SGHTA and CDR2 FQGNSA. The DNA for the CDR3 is TGTGCCAGCAGCTTGCCCGTCCTGGGCAGCACAGATACGCAGTATTTT. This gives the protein CASSLPVLGSTDTQYF. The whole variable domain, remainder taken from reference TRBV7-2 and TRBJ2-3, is GAGVSQSPSNKVTEKGKDVELRCDPISGHTALYWYRQSLGQGLEFLIYFQGNSAPDKSGLPSDRFSAERTGGSVSTLTIQRTQQEDSAVYLCASSLPVLGSTDTQYFGPGTRLTVL.

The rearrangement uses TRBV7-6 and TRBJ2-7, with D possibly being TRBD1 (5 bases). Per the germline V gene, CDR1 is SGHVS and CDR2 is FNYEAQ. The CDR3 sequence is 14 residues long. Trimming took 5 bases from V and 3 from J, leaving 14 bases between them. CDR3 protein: CASSPDRNLYEQYF. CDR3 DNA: TGTGCCAGCAGCCCCGACAGAAACCTCTACGAGCAGTACTTC.

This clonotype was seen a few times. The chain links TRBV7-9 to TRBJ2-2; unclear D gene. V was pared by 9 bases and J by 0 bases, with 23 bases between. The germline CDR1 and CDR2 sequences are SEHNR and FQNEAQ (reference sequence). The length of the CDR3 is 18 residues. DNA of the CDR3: TGTGCCAGAAGCCCCGACACCCGTGTCACTCCGAACACCGGGGAGCTGTTTTTT. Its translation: CARSPDTRVTPNTGELFF.

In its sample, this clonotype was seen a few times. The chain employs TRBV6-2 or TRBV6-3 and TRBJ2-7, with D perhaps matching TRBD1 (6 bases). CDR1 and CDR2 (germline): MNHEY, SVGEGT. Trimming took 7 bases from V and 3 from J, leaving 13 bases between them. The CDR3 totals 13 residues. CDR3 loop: CASKRGNSYEQYF. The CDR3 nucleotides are TGTGCCAGCAAAAGGGGGAACAGCTACGAGCAGTACTTC.

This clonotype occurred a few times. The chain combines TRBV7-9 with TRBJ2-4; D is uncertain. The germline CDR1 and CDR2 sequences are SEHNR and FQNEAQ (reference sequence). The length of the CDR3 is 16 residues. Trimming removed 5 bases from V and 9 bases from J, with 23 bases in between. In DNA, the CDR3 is TGTGCCAGCAGCCGCGGTTCTGGGTCCGAGGAAATCATTCAGTACTTC. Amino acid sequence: CASSRGSGSEEIIQYF.

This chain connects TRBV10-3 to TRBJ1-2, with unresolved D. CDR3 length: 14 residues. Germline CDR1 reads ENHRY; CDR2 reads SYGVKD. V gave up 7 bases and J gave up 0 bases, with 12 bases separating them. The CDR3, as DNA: TGTGCCATCATTGACGGGCATTCTAACTATGGCTACACCTTC. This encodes CAIIDGHSNYGYTF.

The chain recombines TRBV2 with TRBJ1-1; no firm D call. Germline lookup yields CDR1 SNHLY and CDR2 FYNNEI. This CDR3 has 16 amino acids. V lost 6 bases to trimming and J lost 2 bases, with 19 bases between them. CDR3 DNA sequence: TGTGCCAGCAGAGGACCCAGACTTATGGATAACACTGAAGCTTTCTTT. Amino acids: CASRGPRLMDNTEAFF.

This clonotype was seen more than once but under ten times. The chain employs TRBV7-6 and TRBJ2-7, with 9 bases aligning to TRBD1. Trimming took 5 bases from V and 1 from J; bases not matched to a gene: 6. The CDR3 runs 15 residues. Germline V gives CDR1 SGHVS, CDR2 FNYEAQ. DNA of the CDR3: TGTGCCAGCAGCCCCGGGACAGGGACTTCCTACGAGCAGTACTTC. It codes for CASSPGTGTSYEQYF.

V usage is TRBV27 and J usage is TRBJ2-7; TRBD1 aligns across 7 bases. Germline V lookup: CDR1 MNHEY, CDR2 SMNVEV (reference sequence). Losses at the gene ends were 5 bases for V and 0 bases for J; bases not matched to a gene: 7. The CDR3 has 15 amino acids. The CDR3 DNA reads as TGTGCCAGCAGTCCTCAGGGGGTCTTCTCCTACGAGCAGTACTTC. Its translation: CASSPQGVFSYEQYF.

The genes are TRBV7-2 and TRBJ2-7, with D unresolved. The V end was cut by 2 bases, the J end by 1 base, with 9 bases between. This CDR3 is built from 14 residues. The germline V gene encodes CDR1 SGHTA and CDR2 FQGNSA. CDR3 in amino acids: CASSLTTRSYEQYF. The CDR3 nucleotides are TGTGCCAGCAGCTTAACAACCAGGTCCTACGAGCAGTACTTC.

The CDR3 DNA follows: TGTGCCAGCAGCTCGAGATCGCGGACAAGGGCCGGGGAGCTGTTTTTT. Translating it yields CASSSRSRTRAGELFF. The gene calls are TRBV7-3 and TRBJ2-2; TRBD1 might be the D (5 bases). V shed 4 bases and J shed 6 bases, with 18 bases lying between them. Germline CDR1 reads SGHTA; CDR2 reads FQGTGA. This CDR3 contains 16 residues.

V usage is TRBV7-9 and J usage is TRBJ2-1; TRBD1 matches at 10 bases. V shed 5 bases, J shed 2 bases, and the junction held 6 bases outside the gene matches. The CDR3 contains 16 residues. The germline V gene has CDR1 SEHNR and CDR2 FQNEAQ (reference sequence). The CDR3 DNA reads TGTGCCAGCAGCCCTACCGGGACAGGGGCCTACAATGAGCAGTTCTTC. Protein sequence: CASSPTGTGAYNEQFF.

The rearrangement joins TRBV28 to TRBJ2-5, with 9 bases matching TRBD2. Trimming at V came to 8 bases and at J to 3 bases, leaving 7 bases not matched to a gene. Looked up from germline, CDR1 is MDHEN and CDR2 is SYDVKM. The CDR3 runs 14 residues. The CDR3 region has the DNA TGTGCCAGCTGCCCATTAGCGGGAGAAGAGACCCAGTACTTC. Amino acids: CASCPLAGEETQYF.

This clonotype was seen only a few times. The CDR3 loop reads CASSKINGANVLTF. CDR3 DNA sequence: TGTGCCAGCAGTAAGATCAACGGGGCCAACGTCCTGACTTTC. The J gene is TRBJ2-6, the V gene TRBV7-9; D is ambiguous. Germline V gene data show CDR1 as SEHNR and CDR2 as FQNEAQ (reference sequence). The CDR3 runs to 14 residues. Trimming left V 6 bases short and J 4 bases short, with 10 bases between.

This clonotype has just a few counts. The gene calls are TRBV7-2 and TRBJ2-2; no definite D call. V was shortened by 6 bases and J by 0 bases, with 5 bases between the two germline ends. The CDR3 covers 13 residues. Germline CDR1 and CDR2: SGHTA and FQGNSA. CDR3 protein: CASRTANTGELFF. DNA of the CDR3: TGTGCCAGCAGAACAGCGAACACCGGGGAGCTGTTTTTT.

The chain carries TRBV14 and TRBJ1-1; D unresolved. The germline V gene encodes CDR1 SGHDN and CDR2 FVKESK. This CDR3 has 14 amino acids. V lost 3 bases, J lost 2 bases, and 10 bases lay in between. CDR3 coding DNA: TGTGCCAGCAGCCATGCTTGGGCCAACACTGAAGCTTTCTTT. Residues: CASSHAWANTEAFF.

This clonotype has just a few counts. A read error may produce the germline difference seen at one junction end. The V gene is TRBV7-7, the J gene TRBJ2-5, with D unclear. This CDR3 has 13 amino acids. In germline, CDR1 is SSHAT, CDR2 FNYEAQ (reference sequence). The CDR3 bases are TGTGCTAGCAGCTTAAGGGTTGGAGAGACCCAGTACTTC. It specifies CASSLRVGETQYF.

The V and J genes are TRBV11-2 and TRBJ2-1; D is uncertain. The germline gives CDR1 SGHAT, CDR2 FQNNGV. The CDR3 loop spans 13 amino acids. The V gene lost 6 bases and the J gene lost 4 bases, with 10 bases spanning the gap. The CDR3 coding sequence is TGTGCCAGCAGGTATTTAGATTACAATGAGCAGTTCTTC. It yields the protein CASRYLDYNEQFF.

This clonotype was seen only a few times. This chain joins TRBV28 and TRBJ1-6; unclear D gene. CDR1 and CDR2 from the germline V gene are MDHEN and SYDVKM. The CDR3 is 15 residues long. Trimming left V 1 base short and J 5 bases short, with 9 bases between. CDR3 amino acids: CASSLSVTNNSPLHF. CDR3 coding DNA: TGTGCCAGCAGTTTATCGGTCACAAATAATTCACCCCTCCACTTT.